In its sample, the clone carrying this T cell receptor (beta chain) was seen a few times. Its matching antigen is unknown. These data originate in a study of T cell repertoires in cytomegalovirus infection. Study outcomes and limitations: Across the ex vivo response, the dominant clonotypes were HLA-C-restricted CMV-specific TCR beta clonotypes.

TCRdb fed the reads into MiXCR, producing one record per CDR3 protein. The repertoire holds approximately 500,000 distinct CDR3 sequences, with around 30% as singletons. This CDR3 has 14 residues. Trimming shortened V by 6 bases and J by 8 bases, and 19 bases separated the two germline ends. The receptor was derived from a human donor in good health (CMV status not recorded). Some clones in this sample may be carry-over from other donors' samples. The gene calls are TRBV12-3 or TRBV12-4 and TRBJ1-1; TRBD1 might be the D (6 bases). The input for sequencing was cultured PBMCs, taken from culture after CMV antigen stimulation. This CDR3 reads CASREGRTATEAFF. In nucleotides, the CDR3 is TGTGCCAGCAGGGAAGGTAGGACAGCCACCGAAGCTTTCTTT.